This passage covers 30 T cell receptor beta chains from one sample sequenced in a study of T cell changes during pregnancy in multiple sclerosis. The assay was immunoSEQ multiplex PCR, and TCRdb's table has in-frame clones only and misses some. Among about 93,000 clones, 80% to 95% were seen once, and the ten largest hold more than 2%. Sequencing was performed on peripheral blood, taken after pregnancy. Receptors were obtained from a female donor with multiple sclerosis, enrolled in a pregnancy study.

The rearrangement uses TRBV4-2 and TRBJ2-2; 7 bases are shared with TRBD1. Unmatched junction bases numbered 4, after V lost 2 bases and J lost 1 base. The CDR3 consists of 16 residues. Germline CDR1 LGHNA, CDR2 YNFKEQ. The CDR3: CASSQPWTGNTGELFF. Here the CDR3 DNA reads TGTGCCAGCAGCCAACCCTGGACAGGGAACACCGGGGAGCTGTTTTTT.

The chain uses TRBV7-9 and TRBJ1-2, with D hard to call. Germline V gene sequence: CDR1 SEHNR, CDR2 FQNEAQ (reference sequence). The CDR3 length is 15 residues. V shed 1 base and J shed 4 bases, with 13 bases lying between them. The CDR3 sequence is CASSLVLQRVYGYTF. As DNA, the CDR3 is TGTGCCAGCAGCTTAGTCCTACAGCGGGTCTATGGCTACACCTTC.

The rearrangement uses TRBV4-2 and TRBJ2-1; a weak D match, TRBD1 (6 bases). Germline assignment: CDR1 LGHNA and CDR2 YNFKEQ. The CDR3 loop spans 15 amino acids. Trimming stripped 3 bases from V and 7 bases from J, with 16 bases between. The CDR3 nucleotides are TGTGCCAGCAGCCAGGAATTCGGGACACCTAATGAGCAGTTCTTC. Amino acid sequence: CASSQEFGTPNEQFF.

The V call is TRBV28, the J call TRBJ1-2, with TRBD1 matching 8 bases. The length of the CDR3 is 17 residues. The V and J ends lost 5 bases and 4 bases, in that order; junction bases with no gene match: 15. CDR1 MDHEN and CDR2 SYDVKM come from the germline V gene. DNA for the CDR3: TGTGCCAGCAGTCCCCGGGACAGGAGGCCCGGGACCTATGGCTACACCTTC. Translated: CASSPRDRRPGTYGYTF.

This chain connects TRBV27 to TRBJ1-1, with D perhaps TRBD1 (5 bases). V was pared by 6 bases and J by 1 base, with 12 bases between. This CDR3 contains 14 residues. Germline CDR1 is MNHEY and CDR2 is SMNVEV (reference sequence). CDR3 loop: CASSPMQGNTEAFF. In DNA, the CDR3 is TGTGCCAGCAGCCCGATGCAGGGGAACACTGAAGCTTTCTTT.

The V gene is TRBV4-1, the J gene TRBJ2-7; weak D call: TRBD2 (5 bases). The length of the CDR3 is 14 residues. Germline V gene lookup returns CDR1 MGHRA and CDR2 YSYEKL. The ends were cut back, 5 bases at V and 3 bases at J, with 14 bases in the middle. In nucleotides, the CDR3 is TGCGCCAGCAGCTTCTCGGACTTGAACTACGAGCAGTACTTC. Protein product: CASSFSDLNYEQYF.

This clone appeared once. J is TRBJ2-5 and V is TRBV6-5, with 7 bases matching TRBD2. CDR1 MNHEY and CDR2 SVGAGI come from the germline V gene. This CDR3 has 14 amino acids. V lost 6 bases and J lost 5; bases outside the gene matches: 9. The chain's CDR3 is CASRLLARTETQYF. The CDR3 DNA reads TGTGCCAGCAGATTACTAGCGAGGACGGAGACCCAGTACTTC.

This chain joins TRBV25-1 and TRBJ2-7; 9 bases fit TRBD1. CDR1 is MGHDK and CDR2 is SYGVNS in the germline V gene. CDR3 size: 15 residues. Trimming at V came to 3 bases and at J to 0 bases, leaving 3 bases not matched to a gene. The CDR3 sequence: CASSESGQGSYEQYF. CDR3 DNA: TGTGCCAGCAGTGAGTCGGGACAGGGCTCCTACGAGCAGTACTTC.

The CDR3 DNA reads as TGTGCCAGCAGTCCCCGCGCGGCCCCCACTGAAGCTTTCTTT. Translation gives CASSPRAAPTEAFF. The gene calls are TRBV7-8 and TRBJ1-1; D remains unclear. V lost 6 bases and J 4 bases, leaving 15 bases between the germline ends. CDR1 is SGHVS, CDR2 FQNEAQ, per germline. This CDR3 is 14 amino acids long.

The CDR3 DNA follows: TGTGCCAGCAGCTTCAGGAGCGGGGTCCGCGACGAGCAGTACTTC. It specifies CASSFRSGVRDEQYF. The chain couples TRBV7-9 to TRBJ2-7, with TRBD2 matching over 7 bases. V gave up 3 bases and J gave up 5 bases; unmatched junction bases: 10. This CDR3 spans 15 amino acids. Germline assignment: CDR1 SEHNR and CDR2 FQNEAQ (reference sequence).

The chain combines TRBV30 with TRBJ1-1; D remains unclear. The germline V and J ends were trimmed by 3 bases and 1 base, with 21 bases remaining between them. CDR3 size: 17 residues. From germline, CDR1 is GTSNPN and CDR2 SVGIG (reference sequence). The CDR3, as DNA: TGTGCCTGGAGGACAATTTTACTCTCAGATTCGAACACTGAAGCTTTCTTT. Translated: CAWRTILLSDSNTEAFF.

The chain's CDR3 is CASSRGQGAADTQYF. CDR3 nucleotide sequence: TGTGCCAGCAGCCGGGGACAGGGGGCCGCAGATACGCAGTATTTT. This sequence joins TRBV7-3 and TRBJ2-3; 12 nucleotides agree with TRBD1. The CDR3 covers 15 residues. Germline V gene lookup returns CDR1 SGHTA and CDR2 FQGTGA. J lost 4 bases, V lost 5 bases, and 4 bases had no gene match.

The rearrangement uses TRBV18 and TRBJ2-7; D gene unclear. V lost 0 bases to trimming and J lost 4 bases, with 7 bases between them. The CDR3 extends over 13 amino acids. The V gene's germline CDR1 is KGHSH and CDR2 LQKENI. CDR3 amino acids: CASSPPSSYEQYF. DNA for the CDR3: TGTGCCAGCTCACCACCGAGTTCTTACGAGCAGTACTTC.

The chain employs TRBV2 and TRBJ2-1; D ambiguous. In germline, CDR1 is SNHLY, CDR2 FYNNEI. Trimming took off 6 bases at V and 0 bases at J, with 12 bases between the two ends. The CDR3 has 15 amino acids. The CDR3 spells CASSYDWSSYNEQFF. CDR3 nucleotide sequence: TGTGCCAGCAGCTATGACTGGAGCTCCTACAATGAGCAGTTCTTC.

The V and J genes are TRBV5-1 and TRBJ2-3; 10 nucleotides match TRBD2. The CDR3 loop spans 16 amino acids. V dropped 0 bases and J dropped 1; count of bases not matched to a gene: 2. Germline V gene lookup returns CDR1 SGHRS and CDR2 YFSETQ. The CDR3 is CASSLAGTSGTDTQYF. CDR3 sequence (DNA): TGCGCCAGCAGCTTGGCGGGGACTAGCGGCACAGATACGCAGTATTTT.

The gene calls are TRBV6-1 and TRBJ2-7; D unresolved. CDR3 length: 15 residues. Per the germline V gene, CDR1 is MNHNS and CDR2 is SASEGT. The V end was cut by 0 bases, the J end by 0 bases, with 9 bases between. The CDR3 reads CASSEARYYSYEQYF. Written as DNA, the CDR3 is TGTGCCAGCAGTGAAGCGCGCTACTACTCCTACGAGCAGTACTTC.

The rearrangement uses TRBV6-1 and TRBJ1-1, with a tentative D call TRBD1 (5 bases). The V and J ends lost 10 bases and 2 bases respectively, with 14 bases between them. The CDR3 has 13 amino acids. Germline values: CDR1 MNHNS, CDR2 SASEGT. For the CDR3, the DNA is TGTGCCATCTCGTTTCAGGGAAACACTGAAGCTTTCTTT. Translation: CAISFQGNTEAFF.

The chain links TRBV19 to TRBJ2-1; D remains unclear. This CDR3 has 15 amino acids. Germline V gene data show CDR1 as LNHDA and CDR2 as SQIVND (reference sequence). V lost 5 bases to trimming and J lost 0 bases, with 11 bases between them. As DNA, the CDR3 is TGTGCCAGTAGTGTATACTCGAGCTCCTACAATGAGCAGTTCTTC. Its translation is CASSVYSSSYNEQFF.

CDR3 coding DNA: TGTGCCAGCAGCGTAGAGGGGTACCAAGAGACCCAGTACTTC. As protein: CASSVEGYQETQYF. V and J are TRBV9 and TRBJ2-5, with a possible D match to TRBD1 (5 bases). Germline CDR1 reads SGDLS; CDR2 reads YYNGEE. Trimming stripped 0 bases from V and 0 bases from J, with 6 bases between. The CDR3 is 14 residues long.

V gene TRBV5-1 combines with J gene TRBJ1-3; D might be TRBD1 (6 bases). This CDR3 has 16 residues. With 0 bases removed from V and 3 bases from J, the gap between germline ends came to 13 bases. CDR1 SGHRS and CDR2 YFSETQ come from the germline V gene. The CDR3 coding sequence is TGCGCCAGCAGCTTGGGGAACTACAGGGATGGAAACACCATATATTTT. Translated: CASSLGNYRDGNTIYF.

The V and J genes are TRBV7-8 and TRBJ2-5; the D is unclear. V dropped 3 bases and J dropped 3 bases, with 11 bases sitting between them. The CDR3 has 14 amino acids. In germline, CDR1 is SGHVS, CDR2 FQNEAQ. The DNA for the CDR3 is TGTGCCAGCAGCTTGAAACGGTTGAAAGAGACCCAGTACTTC. Its protein product is CASSLKRLKETQYF.

The chain is built from TRBV2 and TRBJ2-5, with a weak D call TRBD2 (6 bases). This CDR3 is built from 10 residues. V dropped 4 bases and J dropped 9 bases, with 6 bases sitting between them. Per germline, CDR1 SNHLY and CDR2 FYNNEI. The CDR3, as DNA: TGTGCCAGCAGTGGGGGGGCCCAGTACTTC. Protein: CASSGGAQYF. The full variable domain, its missing parts supplied by reference TRBV2 and TRBJ2-5, is EPEVTQTPSHQVTQMGQEVILRCVPISNHLYFYWYRQILGQKVEFLVSFYNNEISEKSEIFDDQFSVERPDGSNFTLKIRSTKLEDSAMYFCASSGGAQYFGPGTRLLVL.

The J gene is TRBJ1-1, the V gene TRBV19; 9 bases line up with TRBD1. CDR1 is LNHDA, CDR2 SQIVND, per germline (reference sequence). With V trimmed by 7 bases and J by 3 bases, 12 bases remained unmatched. This CDR3 has 16 residues. CDR3 region: CASTGRQGDPYTEAFF. In nucleotides, the CDR3 is TGTGCCAGTACAGGAAGACAGGGGGACCCCTACACTGAAGCTTTCTTT.

This clone was detected only once. The chain carries TRBV6-1 and TRBJ1-4, with 7 bases fitting TRBD1. The CDR3 is made up of 14 amino acids. V lost 5 bases, J lost 8 bases, and 8 bases stayed unmatched. Germline V CDR1 and CDR2: MNHNS, SASEGT. Here the CDR3 reads CASSLQGQTEKLFF. CDR3 bases: TGTGCCAGCAGTCTCCAGGGACAGACAGAAAAACTGTTTTTT.

This chain uses TRBV7-2 with TRBJ2-7; the match to TRBD2 covers 10 bases. The trim removed 4 bases at V and 4 bases at J, leaving 7 bases unmatched. The germline V gene encodes CDR1 SGHTA and CDR2 FQGNSA. The CDR3 covers 15 residues. The CDR3 region is CASSYFSGGMYEQYF. CDR3 DNA: TGTGCCAGCAGCTATTTTAGCGGGGGGATGTACGAGCAGTACTTC.

The rearrangement uses TRBV7-3 and TRBJ1-2; possible D gene TRBD1, 5 bases. This CDR3 region has 16 residues. Germline values: CDR1 SGHTA, CDR2 FQGTGA. Trimming stripped 2 bases from V and 5 bases from J, with 18 bases between. The CDR3 spells CASSLWGGPSGYGYTF. The DNA for the CDR3 is TGTGCCAGCAGCTTATGGGGGGGACCCTCGGGGTATGGCTACACCTTC. The variable domain in full, with the rest retrieved from reference TRBV7-3 and TRBJ1-2, is GAGVSQTPSNKVTEKGKYVELRCDPISGHTALYWYRQSLGQGPEFLIYFQGTGAADDSGLPNDRFFAVRPEGSVSTLKIQRTERGDSAVYLCASSLWGGPSGYGYTFGSGTRLTVV.

The rearrangement links TRBV6-5 to TRBJ1-3; D uncertain. Germline loops: CDR1 MNHEY, CDR2 SVGAGI. This CDR3 comprises 15 residues. Trimming removed 5 bases at V and 4 bases at J, with 15 bases between. CDR3 sequence reads: CASSLSIFYGNTIYF. The CDR3 DNA reads TGTGCCAGCAGTCTAAGCATTTTCTACGGAAACACCATATATTTT.

The V call is TRBV7-2, the J call TRBJ1-2; TRBD1 matches at 8 bases. Per germline, CDR1 SGHTA and CDR2 FQGNSA. V was pared by 7 bases and J by 4 bases, with 14 bases of the junction left unmatched. The length of the CDR3 is 16 residues. The CDR3 sequence is CASTRTGPAAPYGYTF. CDR3 nucleotide sequence: TGTGCCAGCACCCGGACAGGGCCCGCGGCACCCTATGGCTACACCTTC. Drawing the rest from reference TRBV7-2 and TRBJ1-2, the complete variable domain is GAGVSQSPSNKVTEKGKDVELRCDPISGHTALYWYRQSLGQGLEFLIYFQGNSAPDKSGLPSDRFSAERTGGSVSTLTIQRTQQEDSAVYLCASTRTGPAAPYGYTFGSGTRLTVV.

The V call is TRBV6-5, the J call TRBJ1-2; D possibly corresponds to TRBD1 (5 bases). Germline CDR1 MNHEY, CDR2 SVGAGI. Trimming cost V 4 bases and J 2 bases, with 17 bases left between them. This CDR3 comprises 16 residues. The CDR3 sequence is CASSSPAGGGNYGYTF. The CDR3 bases are TGTGCCAGCAGTTCCCCCGCGGGTGGGGGGAACTATGGCTACACCTTC.

A single count supports this clone. V gene TRBV7-9 combines with J gene TRBJ1-2; 8 nucleotides match TRBD1. The V gene's germline CDR1 is SEHNR and CDR2 FQNEAQ (reference sequence). J lost 6 bases, V lost 5 bases, and 11 bases had no gene match. This CDR3 has 15 residues. The CDR3 nucleotides read TGTGCCAGCAGCGCCCGAGCAGGGGGCTCCGATGGCTACACCTTC. Its translation is CASSARAGGSDGYTF.